This T cell receptor beta chain was observed in a study of cytomegalovirus exposure and HLA in healthy donors. 60 Vbeta and 13 Jbeta primers were used in PCR. Repertoires were generated with immunoSEQ multiplex PCR, while TCRdb's copy carries only in-frame clones and drops some. The profile shows more than 150,000 clones, approximately 80% of them singletons. The CDR3 totals 15 residues. Between the trimmed V and J ends, which lost 0 bases and 0 bases, there was a span of 8 bases. CDR1 is SGHAT, CDR2 FQNNGV, per germline. The V gene is TRBV11-2, the J gene TRBJ1-1; D gene uncertain. Sample: PBMCs. The sequence was obtained from a girl aged 2 to 9 in good health and CMV-seropositive. The DNA of the CDR3 is TGTGCCAGCAGCTTAGATCGGAGGCTGAACACTGAAGCTTTCTTT. It is translated as CASSLDRRLNTEAFF.